This record covers a single TCR beta chain. Its antigen is still unknown. These data belong to a study of graft-versus-host responses after intestinal transplantation. The repertoire was sequenced with immunoSEQ multiplex PCR; TCRdb's copy has only in-frame clones and lacks some. Among roughly 98,000 clones listed, 90% to 95% were seen once. The sample here was unstimulated CD8+ T cells sorted from spleen or lymph node cells, taken before transplant. The clonotype originates from a human donor who was the organ donor for an intestinal transplant.

CDR3 DNA: TGTGCCAGCAGCTTGGTCTTAAGATTGGGGCGAAGCTATGGCTACACCTTC. Translated: CASSLVLRLGRSYGYTF. The V call is TRBV5-6, the J call TRBJ1-2; D is perhaps TRBD1 (5 bases). This CDR3 contains 17 residues. Trimming stripped 0 bases from V and 4 bases from J, with 19 bases between. Germline assignment: CDR1 SGHDT and CDR2 YYEEEE.